A single sample is the source of the 6 T cell receptor beta chains below, sequenced in a study of CD8+ T cells in alopecia areata. Documented treatment: oral pan-JAK inhibitor, 5-10 mg twice daily. Extraction and reverse transcription of RNA yielded cDNA as the sequencing template. The protocol was immunoSEQ multiplex PCR, while the TCRdb copy is restricted to in-frame clones and leaves out a portion. Seen here are about 140,000 clones, nearly 55% observed once, and the top ten hold approximately 15%. The material sequenced was CD8+ T cells sorted from blood, taken at week 4, from a patient treated with tofacitinib. The receptors originated from a human donor with alopecia areata.

This chain connects TRBV7-9 to TRBJ1-1; D is uncertain. V lost 5 bases, J lost 0 bases, and 16 bases lay in between. The germline V gene encodes CDR1 SEHNR and CDR2 FQNEAQ (reference sequence). The CDR3 runs to 16 residues. CDR3 in amino acids: CASSLVLGSMNTEAFF. The CDR3 region has the DNA TGTGCCAGCAGCCTAGTACTAGGATCGATGAACACTGAAGCTTTCTTT.

This clone has more than one count but fewer than ten. The CDR3 spells CSVDRGIYNEQFF. CDR3 nucleotides: TGCAGCGTTGACAGGGGGATTTACAATGAGCAGTTCTTC. The V call is TRBV29-1, the J call TRBJ2-1; 7 positions match TRBD1. The CDR3 runs 13 residues. Looked up from germline, CDR1 is SQVTM and CDR2 is ANQGSEA. J lost 4 bases, V lost 3 bases, and 3 bases had no gene match.

The V call is TRBV29-1, the J call TRBJ2-1; the match to TRBD1 covers 8 bases. Germline CDR1 reads SQVTM; CDR2 reads ANQGSEA. The J segment lost 10 bases and the V segment lost 7 bases, leaving 3 bases of the junction unmatched. The CDR3 sequence is 10 residues long. In nucleotides, the CDR3 is TGCAGCGCCAGGGGGCGAGAGCAGTTCTTC. Translating gives CSARGREQFF.

This clone was seen a handful of times. The chain couples TRBV5-6 to TRBJ2-2; no firm D call. Trimming shortened V by 2 bases and J by 4 bases, and 9 bases separated the two germline ends. The CDR3 length is 14 residues. The germline V gene has CDR1 SGHDT and CDR2 YYEEEE. CDR3: CASSFEQATGELFF. The CDR3, as DNA: TGTGCCAGCAGCTTTGAGCAGGCCACCGGGGAGCTGTTTTTT.

With regard to this clone: The sample carries other DNA sequences with the same CDR3. The genes are TRBV30 and TRBJ1-1, with D hard to call. With 3 bases removed from V and 5 bases from J, the gap between germline ends came to 7 bases. The CDR3 is 11 amino acids. CDR1 and CDR2 from the germline V gene are GTSNPN and SVGIG (reference sequence). CDR3 coding DNA: TGTGCCTGGAGCGTGGGGACTGAAGCTTTCTTT. Encoded protein: CAWSVGTEAFF.

CDR3 amino acids: CASSFGLNSNQPQHF. CDR3 bases: TGTGCCAGCAGCTTCGGCCTAAATAGCAATCAGCCCCAGCATTTT. The V and J genes are TRBV7-8 and TRBJ1-5; D remains ambiguous. Trimming took off 3 bases at V and 0 bases at J, with 9 bases between the two ends. Per the germline V gene, CDR1 is SGHVS and CDR2 is FQNEAQ. This CDR3 region has 15 residues.